Each of the 27 T cell receptor beta chains below was sequenced from the same sample in a study of human T cells and chemical hapten exposure. As for time point: patch test 1, 2 weeks after DPC sensitization. Treatment here: therapeutic diphenylcyclopropenone sensitization with weekly scalp DPC. TCRdb re-analysed the RACE reads in MiXCR, keeping a single row per CDR3 protein. This table has more than 150,000 distinct CDR3 sequences, roughly 15% appearing once. Sample: whole blood, taken in connection with sensitization to the hapten diphenylcyclopropenone (DPC). The receptors were sampled from a woman aged 25 to 45 with alopecia areata. Some clones in this sample may be carry-over from other donors' samples.

The sample holds many counts of this clonotype. The chain employs TRBV28 and TRBJ2-7, with D perhaps matching TRBD2 (5 bases). There are 16 residues in the CDR3. Germline CDR1 reads MDHEN; CDR2 reads SYDVKM. Trimming cost V 4 bases and J 4 bases, with 20 bases left between them. CDR3 region: CASSSLGERDAYEQYF. Written as DNA, the CDR3 is TGTGCCAGCAGTTCATTGGGAGAGAGAGATGCGTACGAGCAGTACTTC.

This clonotype was counted only a few times. V is TRBV12-5 and J is TRBJ2-1; TRBD1 is a possible D gene (6 bases). CDR1 and CDR2 (germline): LGHNT, FRNRAP. The CDR3 has 15 amino acids. With 5 bases removed from V and 1 base from J, the gap between germline ends came to 12 bases. CDR3 residues: CASGLGTNSYNEQFF. The CDR3 DNA reads as TGTGCTAGTGGTCTGGGGACAAATTCCTACAATGAGCAGTTCTTC.

Ten or more counts support this clonotype. This rearrangement joins TRBV4-1 to TRBJ2-3; maybe TRBD1 (5 bases). The germline V gene encodes CDR1 MGHRA and CDR2 YSYEKL. The CDR3 consists of 15 residues. The V end was cut by 4 bases, the J end by 6 bases, with 17 bases between. The CDR3 region has the DNA TGCGCCAGCAGCCCATGGGGCCGGTTTGAGGATACGCAGTATTTT. This codes for CASSPWGRFEDTQYF.

The gene calls are TRBV28 and TRBJ1-5; D uncertain. Germline loops: CDR1 MDHEN, CDR2 SYDVKM. The CDR3 runs to 15 residues. V lost 5 bases and J 4 bases, leaving 15 bases between the germline ends. CDR3 protein: CASSITSLGNQPQHF. The CDR3 coding sequence is TGTGCCAGCAGTATAACTTCTTTAGGGAATCAGCCCCAGCATTTT.

This clonotype occurred many times. The chain has TRBV6-2 or TRBV6-3 and TRBJ1-1, with a weak D call TRBD1 (5 bases). There are 13 residues in the CDR3. Germline-derived CDR1 and CDR2 are MNHEY and SVGEGT. The V gene lost 6 bases and the J gene lost 5 bases, with 13 bases spanning the gap. CDR3 region: CASSSLGGTEAFF. The CDR3 DNA follows: TGTGCCAGCAGCTCCCTTGGGGGGACTGAAGCTTTCTTT.

The chain is built from TRBV28 and TRBJ1-2, with a tentative D call TRBD1 (5 bases). V lost 4 bases, J lost 6 bases, and 18 bases lay in between. In germline, CDR1 is MDHEN, CDR2 SYDVKM. The CDR3 contains 15 residues. The CDR3 protein is CASSSVGRGFHGYTF. In nucleotides, the CDR3 is TGTGCCAGCAGTTCCGTAGGGCGGGGGTTTCATGGCTACACCTTC.

This clonotype was detected a few times. The V gene is TRBV4-2, the J gene TRBJ2-2; 8 bases are shared with TRBD2. The germline V gene encodes CDR1 LGHNA and CDR2 YNFKEQ. This CDR3 has 18 amino acids. V shed 0 bases, J shed 5 bases, and the junction held 11 bases outside the gene matches. The CDR3 coding sequence is TGTGCCAGCAGCCAAGATTCGATGGCGGGAGGTTGGACCGGGGAGCTGTTTTTT. Encoded protein: CASSQDSMAGGWTGELFF.

This chain connects TRBV4-2 to TRBJ2-7, with 10 positions matching TRBD2. V lost 0 bases, J lost 7 bases, and 24 bases stayed unmatched. Germline CDR1 is LGHNA and CDR2 is YNFKEQ. The CDR3 has 21 residues. CDR3 sequence reads: CASSQESERRIAGGYIREQYF. In nucleotides, the CDR3 is TGTGCCAGCAGCCAAGAGAGTGAGAGGAGAATAGCGGGGGGATACATACGAGAGCAGTACTTC.

A word on this clonotype: The germline gene is not matched at one end of the junction; a read error may be the cause. The chain links TRBV7-2 to TRBJ2-7; 8 nucleotides match TRBD1. The CDR3 loop spans 13 amino acids. In germline, CDR1 is SGHTA, CDR2 FQGNSA. The CDR3 bases are TGTGCCAGTAGCTCCGGACAGGGAAGAGAGCAGTACTTC. Its protein is CASSSGQGREQYF.

This clonotype was counted between two and nine times. The V call is TRBV5-1, the J call TRBJ1-5; D gene unclear. There are 12 residues in the CDR3. V was pared by 0 bases and J by 6 bases, with 4 bases between. Germline-derived CDR1 and CDR2 are SGHRS and YFSETQ. The CDR3, as DNA: TGCGCCAGCAGCTTGGACGGTCAGCCCCAGCATTTT. Amino acids: CASSLDGQPQHF.

There are a few counts of this clonotype. V and J are TRBV9 and TRBJ2-7; possible D gene TRBD2, 6 bases. Per germline, CDR1 SGDLS and CDR2 YYNGEE. V lost 7 bases and J lost 2, with 22 bases in between. The CDR3 loop spans 16 amino acids. CDR3 sequence (DNA): TGTGCCAGCGGCCGCCACCCCGGAGGGAGTACCTACGAGCAGTACTTC. Amino acid sequence: CASGRHPGGSTYEQYF.

J is TRBJ2-1 and V is TRBV5-6; 7 nucleotides align to TRBD1. The V and J ends lost 2 bases and 0 bases, in that order; junction bases with no gene match: 11. Germline V gene lookup returns CDR1 SGHDT and CDR2 YYEEEE. The CDR3 length is 18 residues. The CDR3 spells CASSLRGGKVSSYNEQFF. The CDR3 nucleotides read TGTGCCAGCAGCTTAAGAGGGGGCAAGGTTAGCTCCTACAATGAGCAGTTCTTC.

This clonotype was recorded many times. The chain recombines TRBV9 with TRBJ2-2, with 11 nucleotides matching TRBD2. The CDR3 has 17 amino acids. Trimming took 2 bases from V and 0 from J; bases not matched to a gene: 3. Germline V gives CDR1 SGDLS, CDR2 YYNGEE. The CDR3 spells CASSVPSGGSNTGELFF. CDR3 nucleotide sequence: TGTGCCAGCAGCGTTCCTAGCGGGGGGTCGAACACCGGGGAGCTGTTTTTT.

The CDR3 here is CASSLYRGGTGELFF. The DNA of the CDR3 is TGTGCCAGCAGCTTATACAGGGGAGGCACCGGGGAGCTGTTTTTT. The V and J genes are TRBV7-9 and TRBJ2-2; TRBD1 might be the D (7 bases). From germline, CDR1 is SEHNR and CDR2 FQNEAQ (reference sequence). The CDR3 is 15 amino acids. The V end was cut by 2 bases, the J end by 4 bases, with 11 bases between.

This clonotype was found a few times. The rearrangement links TRBV6-5 to TRBJ2-3; no firm D call. The V end lost 6 bases, the J end lost 5 bases, and 6 bases lay between the germline ends. CDR3 length: 11 amino acids. In germline, CDR1 is MNHEY, CDR2 SVGAGI. The CDR3 loop is CASRRLDTQYF. In nucleotides, the CDR3 is TGTGCCAGCAGGAGACTAGATACGCAGTATTTT.

The V gene is TRBV4-2, the J gene TRBJ2-1; TRBD1 matches 10 bases. The germline gives CDR1 LGHNA, CDR2 YNFKEQ. This CDR3 has 15 residues. After removal of 1 base from V and 5 bases from J, the junction contained 2 bases not matched to a gene. As DNA, the CDR3 is TGTGCCAGCAGCCAAGCGGGACAGGGGAACAATGAGCAGTTCTTC. It is translated as CASSQAGQGNNEQFF.

The rearrangement uses TRBV11-2 and TRBJ2-2, with D possibly being TRBD1 (5 bases). The V gene's germline CDR1 is SGHAT and CDR2 FQNNGV. V gave up 2 bases and J gave up 7 bases, with 14 bases separating them. The CDR3 has 15 residues. The CDR3 region is CASSLMGRRGGELFF. The CDR3 DNA reads TGTGCCAGCAGCTTAATGGGGCGCCGTGGCGGGGAGCTGTTTTTT.

This clonotype has a handful of counts. A junction boundary mismatches the germline segment, possibly from a read error. The J gene is TRBJ2-6, the V gene TRBV19, with D possibly being TRBD2 (6 bases). Germline CDR1 and CDR2: LNHDA and SQIVND (reference sequence). This CDR3 contains 13 residues. CDR3 in DNA: TGTGCCAGTCGCGGGGCCAGGGCTAACGTCCTGACTTTC. It translates to CASRGARANVLTF.

This clonotype has only a few counts. This chain connects TRBV12-3 or TRBV12-4 to TRBJ1-6, with TRBD1 matching over 7 bases. V lost 6 bases to trimming and J lost 9 bases; unmatched junction nucleotides: 8. CDR3 length: 14 residues. The DNA of the CDR3 is TGTGCCAGCAGCCCAACAGGGGCCTTTTCACCCCTCCACTTT. Protein sequence: CASSPTGAFSPLHF.

The chain is built from TRBV14 and TRBJ2-7, with no clear D. The V gene lost 1 base and the J gene lost 3 bases, with 13 bases spanning the gap. Per germline, CDR1 SGHDN and CDR2 FVKESK. The CDR3 is 15 residues long. The CDR3 nucleotides read TGTGCCAGCAGCCAAGGTACTACTCCATACTACGAGCAGTACTTC. This encodes CASSQGTTPYYEQYF.

V is TRBV28 and J is TRBJ2-5, with 15 bases fitting TRBD2. The germline V gene has CDR1 MDHEN and CDR2 SYDVKM. The CDR3 spans 18 residues. V lost 5 bases and J lost 7; bases outside the gene matches: 14. Here the CDR3 reads CASSGSGLAGGGGRTQYF. In nucleotides, the CDR3 is TGTGCCAGCAGTGGCTCGGGACTAGCGGGAGGAGGAGGAAGGACCCAGTACTTC.

In its sample, this clonotype was seen many times. The chain combines TRBV7-9 with TRBJ1-2; 9 nucleotides align to TRBD1. Unmatched junction bases numbered 8, after V lost 4 bases and J lost 8 bases. CDR3 length: 14 amino acids. Germline V CDR1 and CDR2: SEHNR, FQNEAQ (reference sequence). CDR3 loop: CASSSQQGAEGYTF. In DNA form, the CDR3 reads TGTGCCAGCAGCTCCCAACAGGGGGCGGAGGGCTACACCTTC.

This clonotype was seen more than once but under ten times. The CDR3 coding sequence is TGTGCCAGCTCACCCTTGCAGGGTTCCTACGAGCAGTACTTC. Translation: CASSPLQGSYEQYF. This chain connects TRBV18 to TRBJ2-7, with D perhaps TRBD1 (5 bases). The germline V and J ends were trimmed by 3 bases and 1 base, with 10 bases remaining between them. The CDR3 extends over 14 amino acids. The germline CDR1 and CDR2 sequences are KGHSH and LQKENI.

The rearrangement uses TRBV12-5 and TRBJ2-5; weak D call: TRBD2 (6 bases). The ends were cut back, 6 bases at V and 2 bases at J, with 16 bases in the middle. CDR1 is LGHNT and CDR2 is FRNRAP in the germline V gene. The CDR3 totals 15 residues. The CDR3 protein is CASGAGGVGQETQYF. The CDR3, as DNA: TGTGCTAGTGGGGCTGGAGGGGTAGGTCAAGAGACCCAGTACTTC.

The CDR3 DNA sequence: TGTGCCAGCAGTCCGACTAGCGGGAGCTCCGGGGAGCTGTTTTTT. As protein: CASSPTSGSSGELFF. This chain connects TRBV2 to TRBJ2-2; 12 nucleotides line up with TRBD2. The CDR3 loop spans 15 amino acids. Trimming removed 5 bases from V and 6 bases from J; junction bases left unmatched: 4. Germline CDR1 is SNHLY and CDR2 is FYNNEI.

The rearrangement joins TRBV9 to TRBJ2-1; no definite D call. The germline CDR1 and CDR2 sequences are SGDLS and YYNGEE. This CDR3 is 15 amino acids long. The germline V and J ends were trimmed by 0 bases and 3 bases, with 10 bases remaining between them. For the CDR3, the DNA is TGTGCCAGCAGCGTAGACCCCGGCAGCTACAATGAGCAGTTCTTC. Its translation is CASSVDPGSYNEQFF.

This clonotype was seen a handful of times. The chain is built from TRBV28 and TRBJ1-6, with TRBD1 matching over 8 bases. Germline loops: CDR1 MDHEN, CDR2 SYDVKM. Unmatched junction bases numbered 7, after V lost 5 bases and J lost 10 bases. The CDR3 covers 14 residues. CDR3 sequence (DNA): TGTGCCAGCAGTCGACAGGGGATTGGATCACCCCTCCACTTT. This translates into CASSRQGIGSPLHF.